These 26 T cell receptor beta chains were all obtained from the same sample, sequenced in a study of cytomegalovirus exposure and HLA in healthy donors. PCR employed 60 Vbeta and 13 Jbeta primers. Profiling relied on immunoSEQ multiplex PCR, and the TCRdb table lists in-frame clones only, not all of them. Among over 100,000 clones listed, approximately 87% were seen once. The sequenced sample consisted of PBMCs. The receptors stem from a woman in her twenties or thirties in good health and CMV-seronegative.

This chain connects TRBV4-2 to TRBJ1-2; D gene ambiguous. V was pared by 3 bases and J by 4 bases, with 15 bases between. The CDR3 consists of 15 residues. From germline, CDR1 is LGHNA and CDR2 YNFKEQ. CDR3 sequence: CASSHTTGEFYGYTF. The CDR3 coding sequence is TGTGCCAGCAGCCATACAACCGGGGAGTTCTATGGCTACACCTTC.

The J gene is TRBJ2-3, the V gene TRBV9; D is perhaps TRBD2 (6 bases). Per germline, CDR1 SGDLS and CDR2 YYNGEE. The CDR3 covers 15 residues. Trimming took 4 bases from V and 2 from J, leaving 14 bases between them. CDR3 residues: CASSSFGGITDTQYF. The CDR3 DNA is TGTGCCAGCAGCAGCTTCGGGGGAATCACAGATACGCAGTATTTT. Full variable domain (missing parts from reference TRBV9 and TRBJ2-3): DSGVTQTPKHLITATGQRVTLRCSPRSGDLSVYWYQQSLDQGLQFLIQYYNGEERAKGNILERFSAQQFPDLHSELNLSSLELGDSALYFCASSSFGGITDTQYFGPGTRLTVL.

The rearrangement joins TRBV27 to TRBJ2-3; weak D call: TRBD1 (6 bases). CDR3 size: 14 residues. V dropped 6 bases and J dropped 2 bases, with 12 bases sitting between them. Germline CDR1 reads MNHEY; CDR2 reads SMNVEV (reference sequence). In DNA, the CDR3 is TGTGCCAGCAGCCTAGGACAGACCACAGATACGCAGTATTTT. This gives the protein CASSLGQTTDTQYF.

This clone was found once. The chain joins TRBV7-2 to TRBJ1-4, with TRBD1 identical over 10 bases. V lost 2 bases, J lost 4 bases, and 13 bases stayed unmatched. The CDR3 contains 19 residues. The germline CDR1 and CDR2 sequences are SGHTA and FQGNSA. CDR3 region: CASSLRAPGTGAYNEKLFF. In DNA form, the CDR3 reads TGTGCCAGCAGCTTAAGGGCGCCGGGGACAGGGGCATATAATGAAAAACTGTTTTTT. The entire variable domain, with the rest obtained from reference TRBV7-2 and TRBJ1-4, is as follows: GAGVSQSPSNKVTEKGKDVELRCDPISGHTALYWYRQSLGQGLEFLIYFQGNSAPDKSGLPSDRFSAERTGGSVSTLTIQRTQQEDSAVYLCASSLRAPGTGAYNEKLFFGSGTQLSVL.

The V and J genes are TRBV6-1 and TRBJ2-3; no firm D call. Trimming left V 4 bases short and J 4 bases short, with 18 bases between. The CDR3 consists of 16 residues. Germline CDR1 and CDR2: MNHNS and SASEGT. Here the CDR3 reads CASSATALSAADTQYF. The DNA for the CDR3 is TGTGCCAGCAGTGCCACGGCTCTATCGGCGGCAGATACGCAGTATTTT.

V gene TRBV5-4 combines with J gene TRBJ2-1, with a tentative D call TRBD2 (5 bases). Germline lookup yields CDR1 SGHNT and CDR2 YYREEE (reference sequence). V was pared by 1 base and J by 10 bases, with 15 bases between. The CDR3 runs to 14 residues. This chain's CDR3 is CASSLIPRWEEQFF. DNA of the CDR3: TGTGCCAGCAGCTTGATTCCGCGTTGGGAGGAGCAGTTCTTC. The full variable domain, with the rest looked up from reference TRBV5-4 and TRBJ2-1, is ETGVTQSPTHLIKTRGQQVTLRCSSQSGHNTVSWYQQALGQGPQFIFQYYREEENGRGNFPPRFSGLQFPNYSSELNVNALELDDSALYLCASSLIPRWEEQFFGPGTRLTVL.

The CDR3 sequence is CSVEDQDREGYTF. In nucleotides, the CDR3 is TGCAGCGTTGAAGATCAGGACAGGGAAGGCTACACCTTC. The V gene is TRBV29-1, the J gene TRBJ1-2; 8 nucleotides line up with TRBD1. The CDR3 is made up of 13 amino acids. J gave up 8 bases and V 0 bases, and 5 bases lay outside the gene matches. Germline CDR1 reads SQVTM; CDR2 reads ANQGSEA.

The J gene is TRBJ2-5, the V gene TRBV5-4; the match to TRBD1 covers 10 bases. With V trimmed by 4 bases and J by 4 bases, 7 bases remained unmatched. CDR1 is SGHNT and CDR2 is YYREEE in the germline V gene (reference sequence). This CDR3 is built from 15 residues. As DNA, the CDR3 is TGTGCCAGCAGCCATAGACAGGGGGCTGCAGAGACCCAGTACTTC. Its translation: CASSHRQGAAETQYF.

The chain has TRBV28 and TRBJ2-1; 13 nucleotides align to TRBD2. Germline-derived CDR1 and CDR2 are MDHEN and SYDVKM. After removal of 4 bases from V and 8 bases from J, the junction contained 11 bases not matched to a gene. The CDR3 covers 17 residues. The chain's CDR3 is CASSSAGLAGSTHEQFF. For the CDR3, the DNA is TGTGCCAGCAGTTCCGCGGGACTAGCGGGATCAACCCATGAGCAGTTCTTC. The variable domain in full, completed from reference TRBV28 and TRBJ2-1, reads DVKVTQSSRYLVKRTGEKVFLECVQDMDHENMFWYRQDPGLGLRLIYFSYDVKMKEKGDIPEGYSVSREKKERFSLILESASTNQTSMYLCASSSAGLAGSTHEQFFGPGTRLTVL.

The J gene is TRBJ1-2, the V gene TRBV2; TRBD1 matches 7 bases. CDR1 and CDR2 (germline): SNHLY, FYNNEI. V was pared by 0 bases and J by 7 bases, with 8 bases of the junction left unmatched. The CDR3 spans 15 residues. CDR3 nucleotides: TGTGCCAGCAGTGAAGCGCTTTCAGGGGGTGGTGGCTACACCTTC. Translating gives CASSEALSGGGGYTF.

The V call is TRBV7-8, the J call TRBJ1-4, with unresolved D. This CDR3 contains 15 residues. Germline values: CDR1 SGHVS, CDR2 FQNEAQ. V lost 5 bases and J lost 5, with 15 bases in between. The chain's CDR3 is CASSRISGNNEKLFF. The CDR3 coding sequence is TGTGCCAGCAGCCGTATCTCAGGAAACAATGAAAAACTGTTTTTT.

The gene calls are TRBV4-1 and TRBJ2-4, with a tentative D call TRBD2 (5 bases). Per germline, CDR1 MGHRA and CDR2 YSYEKL. The CDR3 totals 17 residues. V gave up 5 bases and J gave up 2 bases, with 19 bases separating them. CDR3 nucleotides: TGCGCCAGCAGCACGCGCCTCCCCCGGGATCCCAAAAACATTCAGTACTTC. Residues: CASSTRLPRDPKNIQYF.

The J gene is TRBJ1-1, the V gene TRBV5-5; 8 nucleotides align to TRBD1. The V gene's germline CDR1 is SGHKS and CDR2 YYEKEE (reference sequence). The V segment lost 3 bases and the J segment 1 base; nucleotides outside the gene matches: 14. The CDR3 totals 18 residues. The CDR3 DNA reads TGTGCCAGCAGCTCATTCCCGAGGACAGGGACTGCGAACACTGAAGCTTTCTTT. This sequence encodes CASSSFPRTGTANTEAFF.

The chain employs TRBV28 and TRBJ1-6; D remains ambiguous. The V end lost 4 bases, the J end lost 4 bases, and 17 bases lay between the germline ends. Per germline, CDR1 MDHEN and CDR2 SYDVKM. This CDR3 spans 17 amino acids. The DNA for the CDR3 is TGTGCCAGCAGTTGGAGGCAGGTTTGGGGTTATAATTCACCCCTCCACTTT. Protein sequence: CASSWRQVWGYNSPLHF. Filled out from reference TRBV28 and TRBJ1-6, the complete variable domain reads DVKVTQSSRYLVKRTGEKVFLECVQDMDHENMFWYRQDPGLGLRLIYFSYDVKMKEKGDIPEGYSVSREKKERFSLILESASTNQTSMYLCASSWRQVWGYNSPLHFGNGTRLTVT.

This clone was seen just once. The V gene is TRBV5-6, the J gene TRBJ1-1; a weak D match, TRBD1 (5 bases). Germline values: CDR1 SGHDT, CDR2 YYEEEE. V was trimmed by 4 bases and J by 3 bases, leaving 10 bases between them. This CDR3 has 13 residues. In nucleotides, the CDR3 is TGTGCCAGCAGCAGGGGCACCCACACTGAAGCTTTCTTT. This sequence encodes CASSRGTHTEAFF.

This chain joins TRBV11-2 and TRBJ2-5; 9 bases line up with TRBD1. Trimming took 4 bases from V and 3 from J; bases not matched to a gene: 6. Germline CDR1 reads SGHAT; CDR2 reads FQNNGV. The CDR3 totals 15 residues. The CDR3 here is CASSSVWTGEETQYF. CDR3 in DNA: TGTGCCAGCAGCTCGGTTTGGACAGGGGAAGAGACCCAGTACTTC.

This clone was seen more than once but under ten times. The rearrangement uses TRBV6-4 and TRBJ2-2; 12 bases are shared with TRBD2. The germline CDR1 and CDR2 sequences are MRHNA and SNTAGT. The ends lost 6 bases at V and 4 bases at J; junction bases unmatched: 0. CDR3 size: 14 residues. The CDR3 nucleotides read TGTGCCAGCAGGGGACTAGCGGGCACCGGGGAGCTGTTTTTT. It yields the protein CASRGLAGTGELFF.

The V and J genes are TRBV7-2 and TRBJ1-1; weak D call: TRBD1 (6 bases). The CDR3 has 16 amino acids. Germline CDR1 SGHTA, CDR2 FQGNSA. V lost 8 bases, J lost 1 base, and 20 bases lay in between. This CDR3 reads CASRLGQYLPNTEAFF. The CDR3 DNA reads TGTGCCAGCCGCCTCGGACAGTACCTTCCGAACACTGAAGCTTTCTTT. The full variable domain, its missing parts supplied by reference TRBV7-2 and TRBJ1-1, is GAGVSQSPSNKVTEKGKDVELRCDPISGHTALYWYRQSLGQGLEFLIYFQGNSAPDKSGLPSDRFSAERTGGSVSTLTIQRTQQEDSAVYLCASRLGQYLPNTEAFFGQGTRLTVV.

This clone was picked up one time. This chain connects TRBV5-4 to TRBJ2-1; TRBD2 matches 11 bases. V lost 5 bases and J lost 8; bases outside the gene matches: 9. Germline CDR1 and CDR2: SGHNT and YYREEE (reference sequence). The CDR3 covers 15 residues. As DNA, the CDR3 is TGTGCCAGCAGGTATAGCGGGAGGGATAAGTATGAGCAGTTCTTC. This codes for CASRYSGRDKYEQFF.

The chain is built from TRBV5-6 and TRBJ2-7; 8 bases are shared with TRBD1. Per the germline V gene, CDR1 is SGHDT and CDR2 is YYEEEE. V shed 5 bases and J 3 bases; nucleotides not matched to a gene: 13. The CDR3 loop spans 16 amino acids. Written as DNA, the CDR3 is TGTGCCAGCAGGCAACTTCAGGGGGCTTCACGCTACGAGCAGTACTTC. Protein sequence: CASRQLQGASRYEQYF.

V and J are TRBV5-6 and TRBJ2-1, with 7 bases lining up with TRBD2. Germline values: CDR1 SGHDT, CDR2 YYEEEE. J was trimmed by 4 bases and V by 0 bases; bases with no gene match: 7. The CDR3 consists of 16 residues. As DNA, the CDR3 is TGTGCCAGCAGCTTGGACGCGGGAGCGGGATACAATGAGCAGTTCTTC. Its protein is CASSLDAGAGYNEQFF.

This clone was detected once. The V call is TRBV6-5, the J call TRBJ1-4, with TRBD1 identical over 8 bases. This CDR3 comprises 15 residues. Per the germline V gene, CDR1 is MNHEY and CDR2 is SVGAGI. Trimming removed 8 bases from V and 5 bases from J; junction bases left unmatched: 10. CDR3 bases: TGTGCCAGCTCCCACGGACAGGGACCCAATGAAAAACTGTTTTTT. This encodes CASSHGQGPNEKLFF.

The CDR3: CAEGQGGYNEQFF. Written as DNA, the CDR3 is TGTGCCGAAGGGCAGGGGGGCTACAATGAGCAGTTCTTC. The chain is built from TRBV5-6 and TRBJ2-1; D may be TRBD1 (7 bases). The V and J ends lost 10 bases and 3 bases respectively, with 14 bases between them. The CDR3 consists of 13 residues. The germline gives CDR1 SGHDT, CDR2 YYEEEE. The full variable domain, completed using reference TRBV5-6 and TRBJ2-1, is DAGVTQSPTHLIKTRGQQVTLRCSPKSGHDTVSWYQQALGQGPQFIFQYYEEEERQRGNFPDRFSGHQFPNYSSELNVNALLLGDSALYLCAEGQGGYNEQFFGPGTRLTVL.

The rearrangement links TRBV5-4 to TRBJ1-6, with TRBD1 identical over 7 bases. This CDR3 comprises 16 residues. Per the germline V gene, CDR1 is SGHNT and CDR2 is YYREEE (reference sequence). J was trimmed by 7 bases and V by 2 bases; bases with no gene match: 9. The CDR3: CASSLFNRGENSPLHF. The CDR3 DNA reads as TGTGCCAGCAGCTTATTCAACAGGGGTGAGAATTCACCCCTCCACTTT.

V usage is TRBV7-9 and J usage is TRBJ2-5; possibly TRBD1 for D (6 bases). The tail of the sequence fits TRBJ2-7 better, so the J call may be wrong. The V gene's germline CDR1 is SEHNR and CDR2 FQNEAQ (reference sequence). This CDR3 region has 14 residues. The CDR3 sequence: CASSVRQVLDEQYF. For the CDR3, the DNA is TGTGCCAGCAGCGTCCGACAGGTACTCGACGAGCAGTACTTC.

The rearrangement links TRBV6-5 to TRBJ2-7, with D tentatively TRBD2 (6 bases). The germline gives CDR1 MNHEY, CDR2 SVGAGI. The germline V and J ends were trimmed by 0 bases and 6 bases, with 15 bases remaining between them. The CDR3 totals 15 residues. The CDR3 DNA sequence: TGTGCCAGCAGTTACTCAAGGGACGGAGGGACCGAGCAGTACTTC. This sequence encodes CASSYSRDGGTEQYF.